The clone carrying this T cell receptor (beta chain) was found once. The sample is drawn from a study of blood T cell repertoires in COVID-19. Study summary: COVID-19 samples, acute and convalescent, were from the United States, Italy and Spain.

CDR3 length equals 17 residues. Germline CDR1 is LNHDA and CDR2 is SQIVND (reference sequence). Trimming took 5 bases from V and 4 from J, leaving 23 bases between them. Measured with immunoSEQ multiplex PCR; TCRdb has only the in-frame clones, and not every one. Of 300,000 to 350,000 clones in the sample, around 90% were seen once. V gene TRBV19 combines with J gene TRBJ2-5; D may be TRBD1 (6 bases). The receptor comes from a man aged 18 to 35 with active or convalescent COVID-19. Sequences were obtained from peripheral blood. CDR3 loop: CASSLGRAGRGGETQYF. DNA for the CDR3: TGTGCCAGTAGTCTTGGTCGGGCAGGGAGAGGGGGAGAGACCCAGTACTTC.